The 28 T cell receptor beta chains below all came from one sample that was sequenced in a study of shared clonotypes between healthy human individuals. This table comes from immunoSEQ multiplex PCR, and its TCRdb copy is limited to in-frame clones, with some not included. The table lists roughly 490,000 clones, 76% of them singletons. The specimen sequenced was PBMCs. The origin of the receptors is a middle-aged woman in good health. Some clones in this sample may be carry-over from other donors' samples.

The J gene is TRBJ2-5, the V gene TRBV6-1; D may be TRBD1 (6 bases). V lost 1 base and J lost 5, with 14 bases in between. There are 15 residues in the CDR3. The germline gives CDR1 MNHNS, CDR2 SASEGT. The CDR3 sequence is CASSEGIRGSETQYF. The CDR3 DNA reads TGTGCCAGCAGTGAAGGTATCAGGGGATCCGAGACCCAGTACTTC.

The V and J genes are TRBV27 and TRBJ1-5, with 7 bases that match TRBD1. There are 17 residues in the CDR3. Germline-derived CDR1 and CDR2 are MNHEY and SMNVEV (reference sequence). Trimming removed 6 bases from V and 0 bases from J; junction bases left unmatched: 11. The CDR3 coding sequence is TGTGCCAGCAGCCATCGGGACAGAAAATATAGCAATCAGCCCCAGCATTTT. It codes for CASSHRDRKYSNQPQHF.

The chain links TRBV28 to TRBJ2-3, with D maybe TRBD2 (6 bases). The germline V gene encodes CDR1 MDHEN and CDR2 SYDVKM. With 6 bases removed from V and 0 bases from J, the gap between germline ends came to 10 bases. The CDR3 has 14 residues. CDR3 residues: CASSWGDSTDTQYF. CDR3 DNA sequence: TGTGCCAGCAGCTGGGGGGACAGCACAGATACGCAGTATTTT.

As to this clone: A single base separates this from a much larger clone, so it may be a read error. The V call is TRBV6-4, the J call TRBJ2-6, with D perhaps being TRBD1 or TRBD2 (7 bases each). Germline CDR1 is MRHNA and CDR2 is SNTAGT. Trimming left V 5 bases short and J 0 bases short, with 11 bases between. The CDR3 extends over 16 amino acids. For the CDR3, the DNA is TGTGCCAGCAGTCCCAGGGGGGGCTCTGGGGCCAACGTCCTGACTTTC. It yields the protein CASSPRGGSGANVLTF.

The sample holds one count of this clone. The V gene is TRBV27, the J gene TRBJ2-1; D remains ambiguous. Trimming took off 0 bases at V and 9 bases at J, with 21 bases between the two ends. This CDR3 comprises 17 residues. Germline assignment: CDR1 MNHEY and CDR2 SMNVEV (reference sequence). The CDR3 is CASSLSATSLSVGEQFF. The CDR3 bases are TGTGCCAGCAGTTTATCTGCGACCAGTTTGTCTGTGGGTGAGCAGTTCTTC.

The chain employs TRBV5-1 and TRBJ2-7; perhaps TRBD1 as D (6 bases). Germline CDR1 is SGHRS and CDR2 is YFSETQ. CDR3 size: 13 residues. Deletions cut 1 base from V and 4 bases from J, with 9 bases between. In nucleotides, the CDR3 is TGCGCCAGCAGCTTGCAGGGGCATTACGAGCAGTACTTC. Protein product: CASSLQGHYEQYF.

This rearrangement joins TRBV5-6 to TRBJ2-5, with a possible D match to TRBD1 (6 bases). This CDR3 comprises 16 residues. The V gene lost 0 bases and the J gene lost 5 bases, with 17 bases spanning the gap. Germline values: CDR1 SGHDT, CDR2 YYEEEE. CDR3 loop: CASSLVTGGPMETQYF. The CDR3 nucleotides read TGTGCCAGCAGCTTGGTGACAGGCGGTCCAATGGAGACCCAGTACTTC. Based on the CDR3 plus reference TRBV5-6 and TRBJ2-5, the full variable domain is DAGVTQSPTHLIKTRGQQVTLRCSPKSGHDTVSWYQQALGQGPQFIFQYYEEEERQRGNFPDRFSGHQFPNYSSELNVNALLLGDSALYLCASSLVTGGPMETQYFGPGTRLLVL.

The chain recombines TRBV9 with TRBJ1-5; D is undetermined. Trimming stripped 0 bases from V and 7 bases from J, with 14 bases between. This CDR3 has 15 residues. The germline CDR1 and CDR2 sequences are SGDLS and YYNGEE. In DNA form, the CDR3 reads TGTGCCAGCAGCGTAGAATTCTTGGGGAGCCAGCCCCAGCATTTT. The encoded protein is CASSVEFLGSQPQHF.

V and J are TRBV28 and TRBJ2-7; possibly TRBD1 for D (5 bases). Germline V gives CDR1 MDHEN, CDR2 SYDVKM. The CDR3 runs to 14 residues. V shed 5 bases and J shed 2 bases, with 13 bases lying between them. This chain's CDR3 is CASSPRQRTYEQYF. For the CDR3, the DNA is TGTGCCAGCAGTCCTAGACAGAGAACCTACGAGCAGTACTTC.

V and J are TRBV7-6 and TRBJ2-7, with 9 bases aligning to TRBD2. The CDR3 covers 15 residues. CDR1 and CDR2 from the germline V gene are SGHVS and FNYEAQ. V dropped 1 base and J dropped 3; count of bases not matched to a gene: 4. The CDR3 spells CASSLGGRGGYEQYF. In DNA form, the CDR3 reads TGTGCCAGCAGCTTAGGTGGGCGGGGGGGCTACGAGCAGTACTTC.

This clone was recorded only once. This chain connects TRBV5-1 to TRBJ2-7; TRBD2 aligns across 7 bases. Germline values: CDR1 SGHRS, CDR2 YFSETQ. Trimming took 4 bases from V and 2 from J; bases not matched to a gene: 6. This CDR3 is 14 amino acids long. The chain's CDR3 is CASSGVAGTYEQYF. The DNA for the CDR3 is TGCGCCAGCAGCGGAGTAGCGGGCACCTACGAGCAGTACTTC.

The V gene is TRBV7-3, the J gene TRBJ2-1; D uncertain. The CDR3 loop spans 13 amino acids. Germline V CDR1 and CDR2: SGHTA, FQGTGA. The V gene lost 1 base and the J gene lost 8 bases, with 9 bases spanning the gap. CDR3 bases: TGTGCCAGCAGCTTAAGCCTATACGATGAGCAGTTCTTC. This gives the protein CASSLSLYDEQFF.

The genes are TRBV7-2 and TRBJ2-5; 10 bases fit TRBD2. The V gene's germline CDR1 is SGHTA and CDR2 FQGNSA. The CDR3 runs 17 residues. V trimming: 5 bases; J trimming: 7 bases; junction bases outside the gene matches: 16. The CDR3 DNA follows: TGTGCCAGCAGCCCGGGGGGGAGCGGGAGGGCCTACGTGACCCAGTACTTC. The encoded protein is CASSPGGSGRAYVTQYF.

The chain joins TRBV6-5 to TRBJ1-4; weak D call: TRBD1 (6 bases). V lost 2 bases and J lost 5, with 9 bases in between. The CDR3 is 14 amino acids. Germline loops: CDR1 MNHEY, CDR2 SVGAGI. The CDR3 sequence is CASSYSRGNEKLFF. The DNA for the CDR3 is TGTGCCAGCAGTTACAGTAGGGGGAATGAAAAACTGTTTTTT.

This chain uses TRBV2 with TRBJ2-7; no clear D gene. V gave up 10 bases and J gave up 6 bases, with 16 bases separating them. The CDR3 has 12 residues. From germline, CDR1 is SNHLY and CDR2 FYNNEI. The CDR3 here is CATSSGPREQYF. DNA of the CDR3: TGTGCCACCTCGTCAGGCCCCCGCGAGCAGTACTTC.

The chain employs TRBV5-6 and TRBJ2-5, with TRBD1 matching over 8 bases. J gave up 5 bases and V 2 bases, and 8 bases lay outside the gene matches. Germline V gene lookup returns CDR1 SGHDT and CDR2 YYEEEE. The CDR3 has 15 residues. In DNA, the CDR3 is TGTGCCAGCAGCTTTAGCGGACAGGGAGATGAGACCCAGTACTTC. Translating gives CASSFSGQGDETQYF.

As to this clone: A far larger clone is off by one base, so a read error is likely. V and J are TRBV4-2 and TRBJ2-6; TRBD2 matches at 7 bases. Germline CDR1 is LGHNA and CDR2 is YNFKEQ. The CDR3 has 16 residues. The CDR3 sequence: CASSQDLGSGANVPTF. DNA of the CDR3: TGTGCCAGCAGCCAAGATCTAGGGAGCGGGGCCAACGTCCCGACTTTC.

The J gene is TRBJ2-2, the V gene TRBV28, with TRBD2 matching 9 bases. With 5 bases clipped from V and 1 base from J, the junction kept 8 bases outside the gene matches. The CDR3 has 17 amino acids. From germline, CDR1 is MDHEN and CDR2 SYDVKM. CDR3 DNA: TGTGCCAGCAGTCCAAGGACTAGCGCCATGAACACCGGGGAGCTGTTTTTT. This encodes CASSPRTSAMNTGELFF.

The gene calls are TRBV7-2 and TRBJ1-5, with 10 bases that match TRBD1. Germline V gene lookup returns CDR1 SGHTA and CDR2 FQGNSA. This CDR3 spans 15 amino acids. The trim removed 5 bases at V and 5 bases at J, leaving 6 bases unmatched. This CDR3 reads CASSAGTGDYQPQHF. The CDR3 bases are TGTGCCAGCAGCGCAGGGACAGGGGATTATCAGCCCCAGCATTTT.

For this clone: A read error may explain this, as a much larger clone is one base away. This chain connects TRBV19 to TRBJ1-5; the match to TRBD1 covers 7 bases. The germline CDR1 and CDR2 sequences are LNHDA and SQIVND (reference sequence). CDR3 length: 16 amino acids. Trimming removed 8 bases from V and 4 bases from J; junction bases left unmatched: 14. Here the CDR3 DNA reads TGTGCCAGTTCGGCGCGTTGCGGGGACAGAAATCAGCCCCAGCATTTT. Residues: CASSARCGDRNQPQHF.

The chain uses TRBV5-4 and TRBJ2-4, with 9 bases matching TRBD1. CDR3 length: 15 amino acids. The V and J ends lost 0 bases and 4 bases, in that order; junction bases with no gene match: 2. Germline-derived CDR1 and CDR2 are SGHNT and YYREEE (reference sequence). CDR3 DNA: TGTGCCAGCAGCTTGGGGGACAGGGATAAAAACATTCAGTACTTC. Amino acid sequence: CASSLGDRDKNIQYF.

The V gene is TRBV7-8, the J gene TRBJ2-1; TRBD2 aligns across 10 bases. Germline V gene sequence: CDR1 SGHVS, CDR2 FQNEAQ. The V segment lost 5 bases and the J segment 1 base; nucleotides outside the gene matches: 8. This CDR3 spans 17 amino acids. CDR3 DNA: TGTGCCAGCAGCCCGATACTTAGCGGGAGGTCCTACAATGAGCAGTTCTTC. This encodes CASSPILSGRSYNEQFF.

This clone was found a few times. CDR3 loop: CASSLEDRAPLHF. For the CDR3, the DNA is TGCGCCAGCAGCTTGGAGGACAGGGCACCCCTCCACTTT. The chain combines TRBV5-1 with TRBJ1-6; TRBD1 matches at 8 bases. The CDR3 covers 13 residues. Germline V gives CDR1 SGHRS, CDR2 YFSETQ. Germline trimming cut 0 bases from V and 11 bases from J; bases unmatched to any gene: 1. The whole variable domain, remainder taken from reference TRBV5-1 and TRBJ1-6, is KAGVTQTPRYLIKTRGQQVTLSCSPISGHRSVSWYQQTPGQGLQFLFEYFSETQRNKGNFPGRFSGRQFSNSRSEMNVSTLELGDSALYLCASSLEDRAPLHFGNGTRLTVT.

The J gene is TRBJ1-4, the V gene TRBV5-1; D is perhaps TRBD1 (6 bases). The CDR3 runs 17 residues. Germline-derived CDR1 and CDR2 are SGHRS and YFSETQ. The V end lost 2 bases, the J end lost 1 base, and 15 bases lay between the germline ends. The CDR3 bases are TGCGCCAGCAGCTTTGGGGCACAGGGAGGAACTAATGAAAAACTGTTTTTT. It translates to CASSFGAQGGTNEKLFF. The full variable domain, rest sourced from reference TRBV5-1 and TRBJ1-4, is KAGVTQTPRYLIKTRGQQVTLSCSPISGHRSVSWYQQTPGQGLQFLFEYFSETQRNKGNFPGRFSGRQFSNSRSEMNVSTLELGDSALYLCASSFGAQGGTNEKLFFGSGTQLSVL.

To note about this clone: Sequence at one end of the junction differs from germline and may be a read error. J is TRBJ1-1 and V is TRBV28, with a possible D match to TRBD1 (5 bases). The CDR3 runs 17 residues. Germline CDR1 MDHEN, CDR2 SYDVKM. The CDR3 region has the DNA TGTGCCAGCAGTTTGATGAGGGGCGTTCTTATTAACACTGAAGCTTCCTTT. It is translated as CASSLMRGVLINTEASF.

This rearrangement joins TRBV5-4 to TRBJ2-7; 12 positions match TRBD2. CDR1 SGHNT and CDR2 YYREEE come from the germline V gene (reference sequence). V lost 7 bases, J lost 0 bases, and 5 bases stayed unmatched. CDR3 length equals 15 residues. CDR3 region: CASGTSGSNSYEQYF. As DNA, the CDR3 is TGTGCCAGCGGGACTAGCGGGTCGAACTCCTACGAGCAGTACTTC.

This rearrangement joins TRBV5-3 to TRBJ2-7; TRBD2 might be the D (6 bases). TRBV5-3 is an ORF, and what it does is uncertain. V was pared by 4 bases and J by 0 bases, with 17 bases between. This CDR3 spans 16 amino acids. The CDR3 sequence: CARSKEIAAPSYEQYF. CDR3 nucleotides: TGTGCCAGAAGCAAGGAAATAGCGGCTCCCTCCTACGAGCAGTACTTC.

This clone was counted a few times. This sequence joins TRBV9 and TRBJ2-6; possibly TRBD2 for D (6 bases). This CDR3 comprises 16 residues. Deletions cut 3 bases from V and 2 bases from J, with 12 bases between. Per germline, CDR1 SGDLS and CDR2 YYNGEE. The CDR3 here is CASSGWRAPGANVLTF. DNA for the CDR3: TGTGCCAGCAGCGGGTGGAGGGCGCCTGGGGCCAACGTCCTGACTTTC. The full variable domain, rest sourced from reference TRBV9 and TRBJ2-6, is DSGVTQTPKHLITATGQRVTLRCSPRSGDLSVYWYQQSLDQGLQFLIQYYNGEERAKGNILERFSAQQFPDLHSELNLSSLELGDSALYFCASSGWRAPGANVLTFGAGSRLTVL.